These 14 T cell receptor beta chains came from one sample sequenced in a study of response to subunit inactivated influenza vaccine. TCRdb recomputed calls from the RT-PCR reads with MiXCR, one row per CDR3 protein. Here the sample spans 550,000 to 650,000 distinct CDR3 sequences, roughly 10% being singletons. The sample was PBMCs from blood, taken on the day of vaccination. The receptors stem from a man aged 50 to 59 who received an inactivated influenza vaccine.

This clonotype was detected a few times. For the CDR3, the DNA is TGCAGTGCTAGCCGTGCGGGCTTCTCCTACGAGCAGTACTTC. This gives the protein CSASRAGFSYEQYF. The chain uses TRBV20-1 and TRBJ2-7, with D possibly matching TRBD2 (5 bases). CDR1 and CDR2 (germline): DFQATT, SNEGSKA (reference sequence). V gave up 3 bases and J gave up 0 bases, with 12 bases separating them. CDR3 length equals 14 residues.

The genes are TRBV5-5 and TRBJ2-7; tentatively, D is TRBD2 (6 bases). V was cut by 4 bases and J by 2 bases, with 22 bases left in between. CDR1 SGHKS and CDR2 YYEKEE come from the germline V gene (reference sequence). This CDR3 is 17 amino acids long. CDR3 region: CASSHRGGATLPYEQYF. The DNA of the CDR3 is TGTGCCAGCAGCCACCGGGGCGGGGCTACCCTCCCCTACGAGCAGTACTTC.

The chain links TRBV14 to TRBJ2-5, with 9 positions matching TRBD1. Losses at the gene ends were 4 bases for V and 5 bases for J; bases not matched to a gene: 8. The CDR3 has 15 residues. Per the germline V gene, CDR1 is SGHDN and CDR2 is FVKESK. DNA of the CDR3: TGTGCCAGCAGCCCGGGACAGGGATCTTACGAGACCCAGTACTTC. Its translation: CASSPGQGSYETQYF.

V usage is TRBV7-2 and J usage is TRBJ2-2, with a tentative D call TRBD1 (5 bases). Germline-derived CDR1 and CDR2 are SGHTA and FQGNSA. This CDR3 region has 15 residues. The germline V and J ends were trimmed by 1 base and 2 bases, with 8 bases remaining between them. The CDR3 loop is CASSLEGVNTGELFF. The CDR3 nucleotides read TGTGCCAGCAGCTTAGAAGGGGTTAACACCGGGGAGCTGTTTTTT.

This clonotype turned up a few times. J is TRBJ1-5 and V is TRBV12-3 or TRBV12-4; D perhaps matches TRBD1 (5 bases). This CDR3 comprises 14 residues. Trimming stripped 5 bases from V and 7 bases from J, with 15 bases between. CDR3 sequence reads: CASSPRQYVQPQHF. The CDR3 DNA reads TGTGCCAGCAGTCCGAGACAGTACGTACAGCCCCAGCATTTT.

This clonotype was observed a handful of times. This sequence joins TRBV3-1 and TRBJ1-2; D may be TRBD1 (5 bases). The CDR3 is 15 residues long. V was pared by 1 base and J by 4 bases, with 13 bases between. The V gene's germline CDR1 is LGHDT and CDR2 YNNKEL (reference sequence). This chain's CDR3 is CASSQARAGAYGYTF. The CDR3 DNA reads as TGTGCCAGCAGCCAAGCTCGGGCCGGGGCCTATGGCTACACCTTC. Using reference TRBV3-1 and TRBJ1-2 for the parts outside the CDR3, the full variable domain is DTAVSQTPKYLVTQMGNDKSIKCEQNLGHDTMYWYKQDSKKFLKIMFSYNNKELIINETVPNRFSPKSPDKAHLNLHINSLELGDSAVYFCASSQARAGAYGYTFGSGTRLTVV.

This clonotype has more than one count but fewer than ten. The chain uses TRBV18 and TRBJ2-3; no reliable D call. The germline V and J ends were trimmed by 3 bases and 2 bases, with 12 bases remaining between them. Per germline, CDR1 KGHSH and CDR2 LQKENI. This CDR3 region has 15 residues. Here the CDR3 reads CASSPESIYTDTQYF. In DNA form, the CDR3 reads TGTGCCAGCTCACCCGAGAGCATTTACACAGATACGCAGTATTTT.

This clonotype appeared a few times. This sequence joins TRBV12-3 or TRBV12-4 and TRBJ1-5, with D perhaps TRBD1 (5 bases). The V and J ends lost 5 bases and 5 bases respectively, with 10 bases between them. This CDR3 comprises 13 residues. This CDR3 is CASSIQGYQPQHF. CDR3 coding DNA: TGTGCCAGCAGTATCCAGGGCTATCAGCCCCAGCATTTT.

V is TRBV6-5 and J is TRBJ1-1; TRBD1 matches 8 bases. CDR3 length: 15 amino acids. Germline CDR1 is MNHEY and CDR2 is SVGAGI. Trimming cost V 0 bases and J 1 base; bases outside gene matches: 1. CDR3 loop: CASSYSQGANTEAFF. DNA for the CDR3: TGTGCCAGCAGTTACTCGCAGGGGGCGAACACTGAAGCTTTCTTT.

DNA of the CDR3: TGCAGTGCCAGGAGGGTAGCGGGGGACAATGAGCAGTTCTTC. It encodes CSARRVAGDNEQFF. The chain recombines TRBV20-1 with TRBJ2-1; 9 nucleotides match TRBD2. Germline CDR1 is DFQATT and CDR2 is SNEGSKA (reference sequence). The CDR3 length is 14 residues. V gave up 6 bases and J gave up 5 bases; unmatched junction bases: 8.

In this sample, this clonotype turned up many times. This sequence joins TRBV2 and TRBJ1-1, with D possibly TRBD1 on 5 matching bases. Trimming took off 11 bases at V and 0 bases at J, with 10 bases between the two ends. The CDR3 extends over 12 amino acids. Germline-derived CDR1 and CDR2 are SNHLY and FYNNEI. DNA for the CDR3: TGTGCCGGGGGAAACATGAACACTGAAGCTTTCTTT. It encodes CAGGNMNTEAFF. Full variable domain (rest looked up from reference TRBV2 and TRBJ1-1): EPEVTQTPSHQVTQMGQEVILRCVPISNHLYFYWYRQILGQKVEFLVSFYNNEISEKSEIFDDQFSVERPDGSNFTLKIRSTKLEDSAMYFCAGGNMNTEAFFGQGTRLTVV.

The chain has TRBV11-1 and TRBJ2-5; a possible D gene is TRBD1 (6 bases). The CDR3 sequence is 18 residues long. V was cut by 1 base and J by 5 bases, with 23 bases left in between. Germline V CDR1 and CDR2: SGHAT, FQDESV (reference sequence). The CDR3 nucleotides are TGTGCCAGCAGCTTAGTGGATCGTATTAGGGGGTCGTGGGAGACCCAGTACTTC. This translates into CASSLVDRIRGSWETQYF. Complete variable domain (other parts from reference TRBV11-1 and TRBJ2-5): EAEVAQSPRYKITEKSQAVAFWCDPISGHATLYWYRQILGQGPELLVQFQDESVVDDSQLPKDRFSAERLKGVDSTLKIQPAELGDSAMYLCASSLVDRIRGSWETQYFGPGTRLLVL.

This chain links TRBV12-3 or TRBV12-4 with TRBJ2-3; TRBD2 agrees at 7 bases. This CDR3 contains 14 residues. The ends lost 6 bases at V and 4 bases at J; junction bases unmatched: 7. Written as DNA, the CDR3 is TGTGCCAGCAGCTGGGGAGGGAGTGCAGATACGCAGTATTTT. Its translation: CASSWGGSADTQYF.

This clonotype was recorded many times. CDR3 residues: CASSWTSGSGNEQFF. CDR3 sequence (DNA): TGTGCCAGCAGTTGGACTAGCGGGAGTGGAAATGAGCAGTTCTTC. The rearrangement joins TRBV12-3 or TRBV12-4 to TRBJ2-1, with TRBD2 matching 13 bases. This CDR3 has 15 residues. V lost 4 bases and J lost 7; bases outside the gene matches: 4.